This entry is about one T cell receptor (beta chain). The antigen is unknown. Only in-frame clones appear in the TCRdb table, and some are missing; sequencing was by immunoSEQ multiplex PCR. The table has around 310,000 clones, around four fifths seen once. This sample is part of a study of cytotoxic CD8 clonotypes in ibrutinib-treated CLL. Study-wide points: The study sampled sustained-remission and progressing patients at different times. Public clonotypes were rare and shrank or held steady on treatment. Measured clonality at baseline was greater than in age-matched healthy donors and tracked with circulating CD8+ T-cell counts.

In germline, CDR1 is SGHDN, CDR2 FVKESK. V gave up 1 base and J gave up 3 bases, with 12 bases separating them. The CDR3 covers 16 residues. The sample consisted of PBMCs, taken before ibrutinib treatment. This receptor was obtained from a human donor with chronic lymphocytic leukemia. The rearrangement links TRBV14 to TRBJ1-4, with D unresolved. CDR3 amino acids: CASSQGMLLPNEKLFF. The CDR3 nucleotides are TGTGCCAGCAGCCAAGGAATGTTGTTACCTAATGAAAAACTGTTTTTT.